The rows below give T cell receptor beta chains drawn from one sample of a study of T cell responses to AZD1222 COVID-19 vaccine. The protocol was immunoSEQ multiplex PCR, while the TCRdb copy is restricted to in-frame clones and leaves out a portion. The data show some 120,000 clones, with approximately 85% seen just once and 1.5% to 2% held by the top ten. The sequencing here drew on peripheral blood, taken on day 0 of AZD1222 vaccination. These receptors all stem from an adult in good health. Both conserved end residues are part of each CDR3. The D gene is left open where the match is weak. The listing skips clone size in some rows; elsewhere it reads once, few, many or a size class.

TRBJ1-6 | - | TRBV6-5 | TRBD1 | CASSSSGQGNSPLHF | TGTGCCAGCAGCAGCTCGGGACAGGGCAATTCACCCCTCCACTTT
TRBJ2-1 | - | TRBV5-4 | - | CASSDNRWEFF | TGTGCCAGCAGCGACAACCGGTGGGAGTTCTTC
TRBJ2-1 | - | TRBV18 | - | CASSPLRRNPHEQFF | TGTGCCAGCTCACCACTGCGCCGCAACCCCCATGAGCAGTTCTTC
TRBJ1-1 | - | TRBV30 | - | CAWGLGGVNTEAFF | TGTGCCTGGGGTCTAGGGGGGGTTAACACTGAAGCTTTCTTT
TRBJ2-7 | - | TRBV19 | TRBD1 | CAGGQGSHYEQYF | TGTGCCGGGGGACAGGGAAGCCACTACGAGCAGTACTTC
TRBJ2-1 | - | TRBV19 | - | CASSIARSSYNEQFF | TGTGCCAGTAGTATAGCGCGGAGCTCCTACAATGAGCAGTTCTTC
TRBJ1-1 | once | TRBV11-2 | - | CASSLGIRRLTEAFF | TGTGCCAGCAGCTTAGGGATCCGTCGTTTAACTGAAGCTTTCTTT
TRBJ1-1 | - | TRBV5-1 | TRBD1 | CASSQHRGWTEAFF | TGCGCCAGCAGCCAACACAGGGGTTGGACTGAAGCTTTCTTT
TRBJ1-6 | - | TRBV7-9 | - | CASSFRQGGSPLHF | TGTGCCAGCAGCTTTAGGCAGGGTGGTTCACCCCTCCACTTT
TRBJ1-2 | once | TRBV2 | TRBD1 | CASTRPNRGIYGYTF | TGTGCCAGCACTCGACCCAACAGGGGTATCTATGGCTACACCTTC
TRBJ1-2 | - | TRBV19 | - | CASSRAATNYGYTF | TGTGCCAGTAGTAGGGCAGCAACTAACTATGGCTACACCTTC
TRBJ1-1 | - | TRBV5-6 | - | CASSQQGQPEAFF | TGTGCCAGCAGCCAGCAGGGGCAGCCTGAAGCTTTCTTT
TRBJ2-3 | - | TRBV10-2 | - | CASNLGASTDTQYF | TGCGCCAGCAACCTGGGGGCAAGCACAGATACGCAGTATTTT
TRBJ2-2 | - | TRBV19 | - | CASTPRGIEVKGELFF | TGTGCCAGTACCCCCCGTGGCATCGAGGTAAAAGGGGAGCTGTTTTTT
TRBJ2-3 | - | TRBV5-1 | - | CASSFTTRTDTQYF | TGCGCCAGCAGCTTTACGACACGCACAGATACGCAGTATTTT
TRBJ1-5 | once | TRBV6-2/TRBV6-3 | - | CASSYVGGSNQPQHF | TGTGCCAGCAGTTACGTAGGGGGGAGCAATCAGCCCCAGCATTTT
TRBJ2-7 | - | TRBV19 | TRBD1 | CASSIPLRTGGGYEQYF | TGTGCCAGTAGTATACCCCTCCGGACAGGGGGCGGCTACGAGCAGTACTTC
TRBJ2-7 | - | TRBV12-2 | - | CASRSGGRGFYEQYF | TGTGCAAGTCGTTCAGGGGGCAGGGGGTTCTACGAGCAGTACTTC
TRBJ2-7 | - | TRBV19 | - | CASSIGGISYEQYF | TGTGCCAGTAGTATAGGGGGGATCTCCTACGAGCAGTACTTC
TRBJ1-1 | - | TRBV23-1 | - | CASSQSVNTEAFF | TGCGCCAGCAGTCAGAGTGTGAACACTGAAGCTTTCTTT
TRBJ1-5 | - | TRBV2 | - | CASSGVIQPQHF | TGTGCCAGCAGTGGCGTAATCCAGCCCCAGCATTTT
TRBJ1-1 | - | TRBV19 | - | CASSIERLNTEAFF | TGTGCCAGTAGTATAGAACGGCTGAACACTGAAGCTTTCTTT
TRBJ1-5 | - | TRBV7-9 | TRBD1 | CASSHSTQGEPQHF | TGTGCCAGCAGCCATTCTACACAGGGGGAGCCCCAGCATTTT
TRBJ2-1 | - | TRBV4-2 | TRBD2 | CASSQMAGGGEQFF | TGTGCCAGCAGCCAAATGGCGGGAGGAGGGGAGCAGTTCTTC
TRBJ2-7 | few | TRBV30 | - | CAWSRESWYEQYF | TGTGCCTGGAGCCGAGAGTCGTGGTACGAGCAGTACTTC
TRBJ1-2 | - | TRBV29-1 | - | CSVKADGENYGYTF | TGCAGCGTTAAAGCCGACGGAGAAAACTATGGCTACACCTTC
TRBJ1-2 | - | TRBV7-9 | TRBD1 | CASSSKDRVGRGYTF | TGTGCCAGCAGCTCCAAGGACAGGGTGGGTCGGGGCTACACCTTC
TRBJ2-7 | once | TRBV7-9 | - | CASSLEGHIPGYEQYF | TGTGCCAGCAGCTTAGAAGGACACATCCCCGGCTACGAGCAGTACTTC
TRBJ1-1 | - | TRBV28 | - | CASSPRGTVMAEAFF | TGTGCCAGCAGTCCCCGCGGGACGGTGATGGCTGAAGCTTTCTTT
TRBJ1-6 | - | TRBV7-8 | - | CASSLRGGLLDNSPLHF | TGTGCCAGCAGCTTAAGGGGGGGCTTATTGGATAATTCACCCCTCCACTTT
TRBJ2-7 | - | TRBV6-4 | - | CASRQGPAFGEQYF | TGTGCCAGCAGGCAGGGTCCCGCCTTTGGCGAGCAGTACTTC
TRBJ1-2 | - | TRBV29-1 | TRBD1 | CSVVRTGDPYGYTF | TGCAGCGTTGTTAGGACAGGGGACCCCTATGGCTACACCTTC
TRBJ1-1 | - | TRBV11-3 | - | CASSLPGAAPEAFF | TGTGCCAGCAGCTTACCAGGCGCGGCACCTGAAGCTTTCTTT
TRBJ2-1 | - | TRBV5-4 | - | CASSAGAVEQFF | TGTGCCAGCAGCGCGGGGGCAGTTGAGCAGTTCTTC
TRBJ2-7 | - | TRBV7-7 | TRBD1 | CASSVRQGSGYEQYF | TGTGCTAGCAGCGTCAGACAGGGTAGTGGCTACGAGCAGTACTTC
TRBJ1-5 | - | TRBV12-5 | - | CASGLVFQSNQPQHF | TGTGCTAGTGGTTTGGTATTCCAGAGCAATCAGCCCCAGCATTTT
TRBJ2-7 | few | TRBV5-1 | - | CASSLGGIYEQYF | TGCGCCAGCAGCTTGGGCGGGATCTACGAGCAGTACTTC
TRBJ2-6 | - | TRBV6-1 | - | CASSAQGLTGANVLTF | TGTGCCAGCAGTGCACAGGGTCTAACTGGGGCCAACGTCCTGACTTTC
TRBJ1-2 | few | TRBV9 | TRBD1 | CASSVSGQPYGYTF | TGTGCCAGCAGCGTATCGGGACAGCCTTATGGCTACACCTTC
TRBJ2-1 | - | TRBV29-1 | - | CSYNEQFF | TGCAGCTACAATGAGCAGTTCTTC
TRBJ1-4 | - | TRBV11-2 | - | CASSLKRGANEKLFF | TGTGCCAGCAGCTTAAAACGGGGGGCGAATGAAAAACTGTTTTTT
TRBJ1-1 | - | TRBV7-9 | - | CASAPGHRANTEAFF | TGTGCCAGCGCACCGGGACACAGGGCGAACACTGAAGCTTTCTTT
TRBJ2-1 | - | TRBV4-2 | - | CASSRTGYNEQFF | TGTGCCAGCAGCCGTACAGGTTACAATGAGCAGTTCTTC
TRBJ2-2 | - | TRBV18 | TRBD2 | CASSPPRTSGAGELFF | TGTGCCAGCTCACCCCCTAGGACTAGCGGGGCCGGGGAGCTGTTTTTT
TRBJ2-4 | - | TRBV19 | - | CASSMGGSKNIQYF | TGTGCCAGTAGTATGGGCGGATCAAAAAACATTCAGTACTTC
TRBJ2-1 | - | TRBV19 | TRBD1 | CASSGTGRYNEQFF | TGTGCCAGTTCCGGGACAGGGCGGTACAATGAGCAGTTCTTC
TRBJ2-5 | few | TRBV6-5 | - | CAARTVYGSQETQYF | TGTGCCGCCCGGACAGTTTACGGGTCCCAAGAGACCCAGTACTTC
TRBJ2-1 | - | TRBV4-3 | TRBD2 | CASSQERTSGALPRFF | TGCGCCAGCAGCCAAGAAAGGACTAGCGGGGCCCTACCCCGGTTCTTC
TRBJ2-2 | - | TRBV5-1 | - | CASSWRDAPLGELFF | TGCGCCAGCAGCTGGAGGGACGCTCCTCTCGGGGAGCTGTTTTTT
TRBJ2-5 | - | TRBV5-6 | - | CASSLAGGETQYF | TGTGCCAGCAGCTTGGCCGGAGGGGAGACCCAGTACTTC
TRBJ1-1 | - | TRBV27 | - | CASSLLQQNTEAFF | TGTGCCAGCAGTTTATTACAGCAGAACACTGAAGCTTTCTTT